The entry below describes one T cell receptor beta chain. The protocol was immunoSEQ multiplex PCR, while the TCRdb copy is restricted to in-frame clones and leaves out a portion. The sample lists roughly 500,000 clones, roughly 87% occurring once. The CDR3 has 16 amino acids. The J segment lost 3 bases and the V segment lost 5 bases, leaving 8 bases of the junction unmatched. Germline lookup yields CDR1 PRHDT and CDR2 FYEKMQ (reference sequence). These data belong to a study of blood T cell repertoires in COVID-19. Overall study: COVID-19 samples collected from the United States, Italy and Spain covered acute and convalescent phases. PBMCs, B-cell-depleted T cells, or T cells were the source of the cDNA or gDNA that made up the material.

The chain is built from TRBV13 and TRBJ2-7, with 12 bases identical to TRBD2. The receptor comes from a man aged 18 to 35 with COVID-19, enrolled during active disease. The source material was peripheral blood. CDR3 sequence reads: CASSPSSGRGFYEQYF. The DNA of the CDR3 is TGTGCCAGCAGCCCATCTAGCGGGAGGGGCTTCTACGAGCAGTACTTC.